The 23 T cell receptor beta chains below were found in one sample sequenced in a study of early T cells in non-severe SARS-CoV-2 infection. TCRdb processed the 5' RACE reads anew with MiXCR; each CDR3 protein has one entry. The sample holds tens of thousands of distinct CDR3 sequences; 9.5% to 13% are singletons and the top ten take 8.5% to 10%. Material: whole blood. These receptors were taken from an adult who was a healthcare worker with PCR-confirmed SARS-CoV-2 infection or an uninfected control (not recorded which).

The table lists this clonotype with many counts. The chain carries TRBV14 and TRBJ1-1, with D hard to call. With 5 bases removed from V and 5 bases from J, the gap between germline ends came to 0 bases. Germline V lookup: CDR1 SGHDN, CDR2 FVKESK. The CDR3 is 9 residues long. Written as DNA, the CDR3 is TGTGCCAGCAGCACTGAAGCTTTCTTT. Residues: CASSTEAFF.

This clonotype was detected many times. V and J are TRBV11-2 and TRBJ2-3; the D gene is possibly TRBD2 (6 bases). V shed 4 bases and J shed 4 bases, with 12 bases lying between them. Germline loops: CDR1 SGHAT, CDR2 FQNNGV. The CDR3 is 14 amino acids. In DNA, the CDR3 is TGTGCCAGCAGCTCGACTTCGGGGGCAGATACGCAGTATTTT. Its translation: CASSSTSGADTQYF.

The sample holds a few counts of this clonotype. The chain employs TRBV10-3 and TRBJ2-7, with D possibly TRBD2 on 5 matching bases. The CDR3 is 11 residues long. Germline CDR1 is ENHRY and CDR2 is SYGVKD. Trimming pared 8 bases from V and 4 bases from J, leaving 9 bases between. In nucleotides, the CDR3 is TGTGCCATCGGAGGTAATTACGAGCAGTACTTC. Translating it yields CAIGGNYEQYF.

The table lists this clonotype with many counts. V gene TRBV12-3 or TRBV12-4 combines with J gene TRBJ1-1; TRBD1 aligns across 11 bases. The CDR3 is made up of 15 amino acids. V dropped 3 bases and J dropped 5; count of bases not matched to a gene: 5. Here the CDR3 reads CASSFMDRGPTEAFF. CDR3 bases: TGTGCCAGCAGTTTTATGGACAGGGGGCCGACTGAAGCTTTCTTT.

CDR3 loop: CASSLGVETNQPQHF. As DNA, the CDR3 is TGTGCCAGCAGCTTAGGGGTAGAGACCAATCAGCCCCAGCATTTT. The chain employs TRBV7-9 and TRBJ1-5; D not resolved. Between the trimmed V and J ends, which lost 1 base and 3 bases, there was a span of 10 bases. CDR1 and CDR2 (germline): SEHNR, FQNEAQ (reference sequence). There are 15 residues in the CDR3. Full variable domain (outside the CDR3, taken from reference TRBV7-9 and TRBJ1-5): DTGVSQNPRHKITKRGQNVTFRCDPISEHNRLYWYRQTLGQGPEFLTYFQNEAQLEKSRLLSDRFSAERPKGSFSTLEIQRTEQGDSAMYLCASSLGVETNQPQHFGDGTRLSIL.

This clonotype occurred many times. The chain carries TRBV4-3 and TRBJ1-5; weak D call: TRBD1 (6 bases). Germline V gene sequence: CDR1 LGHNA, CDR2 YSLEER. CDR3 size: 16 residues. Deletions cut 1 base from V and 4 bases from J, with 14 bases between. The CDR3 is CASSQGLNRENQPQHF. CDR3 nucleotides: TGCGCCAGCAGCCAAGGGTTGAACAGGGAAAATCAGCCCCAGCATTTT.

This clonotype turned up a few times. V usage is TRBV7-2 and J usage is TRBJ2-4; D ambiguous. The CDR3 is made up of 11 amino acids. Germline CDR1 and CDR2: SGHTA and FQGNSA. The V and J ends lost 7 bases and 7 bases respectively, with 8 bases between them. The CDR3 loop reads CASTMGNIQYF. The DNA for the CDR3 is TGTGCCAGCACCATGGGGAACATTCAGTACTTC.

With regard to this clonotype: It may be a read error: a sequence one base away is much more abundant. The rearrangement links TRBV3-1 to TRBJ1-2, with D possibly matching TRBD1 (6 bases). V lost 2 bases and J lost 4, with 14 bases in between. The germline gives CDR1 LGHDT, CDR2 YNNKEL (reference sequence). This CDR3 has 15 amino acids. The CDR3 region has the DNA TGTGCCAGCAGCCAAAGCCTCACAGGGCTCTATGGCTACACCTTC. Translation: CASSQSLTGLYGYTF.

This clonotype was counted many times. This chain links TRBV27 with TRBJ2-5, with TRBD2 as a possible D gene (7 bases). Germline V gene sequence: CDR1 MNHEY, CDR2 SMNVEV (reference sequence). CDR3 length: 14 amino acids. V dropped 6 bases and J dropped 5 bases, with 16 bases sitting between them. The chain's CDR3 is CASRGGGPGETQYF. The CDR3 DNA reads as TGTGCCAGCAGGGGCGGGGGCCCCGGGGAGACCCAGTACTTC.

This clonotype was seen ten or more times. This rearrangement joins TRBV3-1 to TRBJ2-5, with unresolved D. In germline, CDR1 is LGHDT, CDR2 YNNKEL (reference sequence). There are 10 residues in the CDR3. Trimming took 4 bases from V and 6 from J, leaving 3 bases between them. The CDR3, as DNA: TGTGCCAGCAGCCCCAAGACCCAGTACTTC. This codes for CASSPKTQYF.

The sample holds a few counts of this clonotype. The chain employs TRBV27 and TRBJ2-3; 7 bases map to TRBD1. Germline loops: CDR1 MNHEY, CDR2 SMNVEV (reference sequence). This CDR3 has 14 residues. V was clipped by 3 bases and J by 2 bases; unmatched bases: 2. The CDR3 region is CASSLGTDTDTQYF. In DNA, the CDR3 is TGTGCCAGCAGTTTGGGGACAGACACAGATACGCAGTATTTT.

The chain links TRBV9 to TRBJ1-6; no reliable D call. The CDR3 consists of 13 residues. The V gene's germline CDR1 is SGDLS and CDR2 YYNGEE. Trimming removed 8 bases from V and 8 bases from J, with 14 bases in between. The CDR3 here is CASSALPDSPLHF. The DNA for the CDR3 is TGTGCCAGTTCGGCCCTCCCTGATTCACCCCTCCACTTT. The full variable domain, in which reference TRBV9 and TRBJ1-6 provide the parts outside the CDR3, is DSGVTQTPKHLITATGQRVTLRCSPRSGDLSVYWYQQSLDQGLQFLIQYYNGEERAKGNILERFSAQQFPDLHSELNLSSLELGDSALYFCASSALPDSPLHFGNGTRLTVT.

This clonotype has ten or more counts. The V gene is TRBV12-3 or TRBV12-4, the J gene TRBJ1-4; 7 bases are shared with TRBD1. Trimming took 3 bases from V and 10 from J; bases not matched to a gene: 5. CDR3 length: 13 amino acids. CDR3 DNA sequence: TGTGCCAGCAGTTTGGGAGGGGGCGGAAAACTGTTTTTT. Residues: CASSLGGGGKLFF.

This clonotype was found many times. CDR3 nucleotides: TGCAGCGCCCAAAGTCAGGGATTGGGTACTGAAGCTTTCTTT. It yields the protein CSAQSQGLGTEAFF. The V and J genes are TRBV29-1 and TRBJ1-1; D is possibly TRBD1 (5 bases). The CDR3 is made up of 14 amino acids. V was pared by 7 bases and J by 5 bases, with 20 bases between. Germline assignment: CDR1 SQVTM and CDR2 ANQGSEA.

This clonotype has a handful of counts. The chain is built from TRBV7-3 and TRBJ2-5; D perhaps matches TRBD2 (5 bases). The CDR3 spans 13 residues. CDR1 SGHTA and CDR2 FQGTGA come from the germline V gene. V lost 5 bases and J lost 3, with 10 bases in between. The CDR3 region is CASSQDSEETQYF. In nucleotides, the CDR3 is TGTGCCAGCAGCCAAGATAGCGAAGAGACCCAGTACTTC.

This clonotype was recorded a few times. The V call is TRBV6-5, the J call TRBJ2-3; TRBD1 matches 7 bases. V trimming: 2 bases; J trimming: 2 bases; junction bases outside the gene matches: 1. This CDR3 contains 14 residues. Germline V gene lookup returns CDR1 MNHEY and CDR2 SVGAGI. Here the CDR3 DNA reads TGTGCCAGCAGTTACGGGACAGCCACAGATACGCAGTATTTT. Amino acids: CASSYGTATDTQYF.

The rearrangement joins TRBV4-2 to TRBJ2-2, with 7 bases identical to TRBD2. This CDR3 is 14 amino acids long. Germline CDR1 and CDR2: LGHNA and YNFKEQ. CDR3: CASSGVRDTGELFF. The CDR3, as DNA: TGTGCTTCAAGCGGGGTACGGGACACCGGGGAGCTGTTTTTT.

The chain recombines TRBV9 with TRBJ1-3, with a possible D match to TRBD1 (5 bases). CDR1 is SGDLS, CDR2 YYNGEE, per germline. Trimming removed 3 bases from V and 0 bases from J, with 22 bases in between. The CDR3 loop spans 19 amino acids. The CDR3 loop is CASSGGADSSLFSGNTIYF. The CDR3 region has the DNA TGTGCCAGCAGCGGCGGGGCTGATAGTTCTCTTTTCTCTGGAAACACCATATATTTT.

This clonotype was seen more than once but under ten times. The rearrangement links TRBV30 to TRBJ1-3; no clear D gene. The CDR3 contains 15 residues. Germline V gene sequence: CDR1 GTSNPN, CDR2 SVGIG (reference sequence). Deletions cut 0 bases from V and 0 bases from J, with 9 bases between. The CDR3 reads CAWSVPGSSGNTIYF. The DNA of the CDR3 is TGTGCCTGGAGTGTACCCGGCAGCTCTGGAAACACCATATATTTT.

This clonotype was observed a few times. V is TRBV9 and J is TRBJ2-5, with unresolved D. The CDR3 extends over 13 amino acids. The germline V gene has CDR1 SGDLS and CDR2 YYNGEE. With 4 bases removed from V and 7 bases from J, the gap between germline ends came to 14 bases. CDR3 in amino acids: CASSSDTKRTQYF. In DNA, the CDR3 is TGTGCCAGCAGCTCCGATACTAAGCGGACCCAGTACTTC.

On this clonotype itself: It may be a read error: a sequence one base away is much more abundant. This chain joins TRBV11-1 and TRBJ1-2, with D maybe TRBD1 (5 bases). The CDR3 has 13 amino acids. Germline loops: CDR1 SGHAT, CDR2 FQDESV (reference sequence). CDR3 protein: CASSLRGEHGYIF. The CDR3 DNA reads TGTGCCAGCAGCTTACGGGGGGAGCATGGCTACATCTTC. Complete variable domain (other parts from reference TRBV11-1 and TRBJ1-2): EAEVAQSPRYKITEKSQAVAFWCDPISGHATLYWYRQILGQGPELLVQFQDESVVDDSQLPKDRFSAERLKGVDSTLKIQPAELGDSAMYLCASSLRGEHGYIFGSGTRLTVV.

This clonotype was observed many times. DNA of the CDR3: TGTGCCAGCAGTTTCGGGAGGAGCAATCAGCCCCAGCATTTT. Its protein is CASSFGRSNQPQHF. The chain links TRBV12-3 or TRBV12-4 to TRBJ1-5; D ambiguous. V lost 3 bases, J lost 1 base, and 7 bases lay in between. The CDR3 is 14 residues long.

This clonotype was seen many times. V usage is TRBV11-1 and J usage is TRBJ2-1; TRBD1 is a possible D gene (5 bases). V was trimmed by 5 bases and J by 0 bases, leaving 11 bases between them. The CDR3 totals 15 residues. CDR1 is SGHAT, CDR2 FQDESV, per germline (reference sequence). As DNA, the CDR3 is TGTGCCAGCAGCCTGGACACGAGCTCCTACAATGAGCAGTTCTTC. Translated, it gives CASSLDTSSYNEQFF.